This T cell receptor beta chain derives from a study of human T cells and chemical hapten exposure. As for the study in general: On around 2 cm by around 2 cm of upper inner arm skin, sensitization was performed with 2% DPC.

Time point given: patch test 1, 2 weeks after DPC sensitization. Treatment: therapeutic diphenylcyclopropenone sensitization with weekly scalp DPC. Drawing of blood took place ahead of applying each patch test. The donor pool consisted of alopecia patients aged 18 to 70 years, considered suitable for DPC. This clonotype was picked up many times. At one of its ends the junction is not consistent with the germline gene, which may arise from a read error. CDR3 length equals 16 residues. Germline V CDR1 and CDR2: SSHAT, FNYEAQ (reference sequence). Each CDR3 protein is one row after TCRdb ran MiXCR on the RACE reads. The sample has roughly 82,000 distinct CDR3 sequences, about 11% seen once.

The chain employs TRBV7-7 and TRBJ2-2, with D unresolved. The sample consisted of whole blood, taken in connection with sensitization to the hapten diphenylcyclopropenone (DPC). The TCR originated in a woman in her sixties or seventies with alopecia areata. Some clones in this sample may be carry-over from other donors' samples. The CDR3 DNA reads as TGTGCTAGCAGCACGAGCTCCCCTGCGAACACCGGGGAGCTGTTTTTT. This translates into CASSTSSPANTGELFF.